The 3 T cell receptor beta chains below were found in one sample sequenced in a study of cytotoxic CD8 clonotypes in ibrutinib-treated CLL. The assay was immunoSEQ multiplex PCR, and TCRdb's table has in-frame clones only and misses some. The profile shows about 50,000 clones, roughly 71% of them singletons. Sequenced here: PBMCs, sampled after 12 months of ibrutinib treatment. All receptors derive from a human donor with chronic lymphocytic leukemia.

This sequence joins TRBV27 and TRBJ2-1; D may be TRBD1 or TRBD2 (5 bases each). V lost 3 bases and J lost 2, with 8 bases in between. CDR1 is MNHEY and CDR2 is SMNVEV in the germline V gene (reference sequence). This CDR3 region has 14 residues. CDR3 bases: TGTGCCAGCAGTTTTGGGGGTACCTACAATGAGCAGTTCTTC. Translated: CASSFGGTYNEQFF.

J is TRBJ2-7 and V is TRBV28, with D perhaps TRBD2 (6 bases). The germline V and J ends were trimmed by 3 bases and 9 bases, with 21 bases remaining between them. This CDR3 has 15 amino acids. CDR1 MDHEN and CDR2 SYDVKM come from the germline V gene. The CDR3 DNA is TGTGCCAGCAGTTTGGGGGGACTCCGTCAGCACGGGCAGTACTTC. Residues: CASSLGGLRQHGQYF. The full variable domain, completed using reference TRBV28 and TRBJ2-7, is DVKVTQSSRYLVKRTGEKVFLECVQDMDHENMFWYRQDPGLGLRLIYFSYDVKMKEKGDIPEGYSVSREKKERFSLILESASTNQTSMYLCASSLGGLRQHGQYFGPGTRLTVT.

The gene calls are TRBV7-2 and TRBJ2-1; TRBD2 agrees at 14 bases. V trimming: 5 bases; J trimming: 12 bases; junction bases outside the gene matches: 6. This CDR3 comprises 14 residues. Germline CDR1 is SGHTA and CDR2 is FQGNSA. This CDR3 reads CASSIGTSGRVQFF. The DNA of the CDR3 is TGTGCCAGCAGCATCGGGACTAGCGGGAGAGTGCAGTTCTTC. The variable domain in full, with the rest retrieved from reference TRBV7-2 and TRBJ2-1, is GAGVSQSPSNKVTEKGKDVELRCDPISGHTALYWYRQSLGQGLEFLIYFQGNSAPDKSGLPSDRFSAERTGGSVSTLTIQRTQQEDSAVYLCASSIGTSGRVQFFGPGTRLTVL.